The next 4 T cell receptor beta chains were all read from a single sample in a study of T cell responses to AZD1222 COVID-19 vaccine (dated by TCRdb to the early 2020s). The library was produced with the immunoSEQ multiplex PCR assay. Imported from immuneACCESS, the table was reduced by TCRdb to in-frame sequences with V and J called. These copies leave out some clones; in studies compared against another copy, an unresolved V gene accounts for under half, and the cause of the remainder is not known. This sample comprises 95,000 to 150,000 clones, roughly 91% of them detected only once. The ten largest clones capture roughly 4.2% of the sample. In light of the paper, this sample's time point label describes: baseline before first vaccination. The material sequenced was peripheral blood, taken on day 0 of AZD1222 vaccination. The source is an adult in good health.

The V call is TRBV2, the J call TRBJ2-7, with D possibly TRBD2 on 5 matching bases. The CDR3 is made up of 13 amino acids. V lost 7 bases, J lost 1 base, and 11 bases lay in between. CDR1 and CDR2 (germline): SNHLY, FYNNEI. The CDR3 sequence is CASNLDWSYEQYF. The CDR3, as DNA: TGTGCCAGCAACCTGGACTGGTCCTACGAGCAGTACTTC.

This chain connects TRBV7-8 to TRBJ2-7, with D perhaps matching TRBD1 or TRBD2 (5 bases each). CDR3 length: 13 residues. Germline-derived CDR1 and CDR2 are SGHVS and FQNEAQ. Between the trimmed V and J ends, which lost 6 bases and 6 bases, there was a span of 15 bases. CDR3 loop: CASSSGTLGEQYF. For the CDR3, the DNA is TGTGCCAGCAGTTCCGGGACCCTCGGCGAGCAGTACTTC.

V usage is TRBV7-9 and J usage is TRBJ1-2, with D possibly TRBD1 on 6 matching bases. V was shortened by 5 bases and J by 1 base, with 14 bases between the two germline ends. CDR3 length equals 15 residues. Germline V CDR1 and CDR2: SEHNR, FQNEAQ (reference sequence). The CDR3 region is CASSLWTDINYGYTF. The DNA of the CDR3 is TGTGCCAGCAGCCTCTGGACAGACATTAACTATGGCTACACCTTC.

The chain joins TRBV5-6 to TRBJ1-2, with 8 bases fitting TRBD1. Germline loops: CDR1 SGHDT, CDR2 YYEEEE. CDR3 length equals 18 residues. V gave up 0 bases and J gave up 0 bases; unmatched junction bases: 10. CDR3 sequence reads: CASSLVTGQAIANYGYTF. DNA for the CDR3: TGTGCCAGCAGCTTGGTCACGGGACAGGCAATCGCTAACTATGGCTACACCTTC.